The text below deals with one T cell receptor beta chain. There is no known antigen for this receptor. No much larger clone is present one base from it, and per-base qualities are unavailable. The data originate from a study of OX40 agonist ivuxolimab in advanced cancers. About the investigation overall: Ivuxolimab, which targeted the costimulatory receptor OX40 (CD134), was an agonistic, fully human IgG2 monoclonal antibody. Intravenous ivuxolimab was administered to patients every 2 weeks at six dose levels: 0.01, 0.1, 0.3, 1.5, 3 and 10 mg/kg. Of the 50 to 55 dose-escalation patients, hepatocellular carcinoma was present in approximately 20, melanoma in roughly 15, renal cell carcinoma in 9 and head and neck cancer in 9. A male proportion of under 85% and a mean age of 60 years, ranging from about 23 to 90, were recorded for the dose-escalation cohort. Patients were allowed to have had prior anti-PD-1, anti-PD-L1 or anti-CTLA-4 therapy, and around 37% of the dose-escalation patients had previously received checkpoint inhibitors. Partial responses occurred in three dose-escalation patients: two with cutaneous melanoma and one with hepatocellular carcinoma. Peripheral TCRbeta sequencing aimed to test whether ivuxolimab altered TCR sequence diversity and caused clonal T-cell expansion. The paper reports the monotherapy dose-escalation portion (N = 52 patients) of the phase I ivuxolimab trial. The full study reports these points: Which antigens the clonally expanded peripheral T cells were specific for was not determined. In partial responders in the 0.1-3.0 mg/kg groups, normalized peripheral clonal expansion was found to be among the lowest, especially among CD8+ T cells. At doses from 0.1 to 3.0 mg/kg, clonal expansion was seen in both CD4+ and CD8+ blood T cells between baseline and week 6. After ivuxolimab, more expanded clones were found on average in CD8+ T cells than in CD4+ T cells. Low levels of normalized T-cell clonal expansion were also seen in some patients who did not respond.

To sequence the TCRbeta CDR3 region, genomic DNA was isolated from the sorted cells. TCRbeta CDR3 regions were sequenced using the immunoSEQ Assay. What TCRdb holds here is the immuneACCESS table cut down to in-frame rearrangements. Part of the clones is not present; checked against another copy, under half of the missing clones reflect an unresolved V gene, and the others are unexplained. In this sample the table shows about 77,000 clones, roughly nine tenths of which occur a single time. Approximately 2.4% of the sample rests with the top ten. V and J are truncated by 6 bases and 4 bases respectively, leaving an intervening sequence of 17 bases. Based on the germline V gene, the CDR1 and CDR2 sequences are SQVTM and ANQGSEA. The CDR3 holds 14 amino acids from the cysteine to the phenylalanine. Here the CDR3 DNA is all that survives: 42 bases in frame from base 1. Patients with autoimmune disease history or receiving systemic immunosuppression were excluded from the trial. Peripheral blood for TCR sequencing was collected from all dose cohorts at baseline, on cycle 4 day 1, and on cycle 7 day 1. The samples were taken from a phase I, first-in-human, multicenter, open-label dose-escalation trial of ivuxolimab. Adults with locally advanced or metastatic melanoma, renal cell, hepatocellular, or head and neck squamous cell carcinoma were enrolled in the trial. Before TCR sequencing, CD4+ T cells and CD8+ T cells from peripheral blood were sorted into separate populations.

The sequence was collected from an adult with an advanced solid tumor such as melanoma, head and neck, liver or kidney cancer. The rearranged segments are TRBV29-1 and TRBJ2-3, with a tentative D gene TRBD2 over 5 matching bases. Sequencing was performed on CD4+ or CD8+ T cells sorted from blood, taken in a trial of the OX40 agonist ivuxolimab. In nucleotide form, the sequence is TGCAGCGTCCACCCGCCGGGATCGGCAGATACGCAGTATTTT. Its protein reads: CSVHPPGSADTQYF.